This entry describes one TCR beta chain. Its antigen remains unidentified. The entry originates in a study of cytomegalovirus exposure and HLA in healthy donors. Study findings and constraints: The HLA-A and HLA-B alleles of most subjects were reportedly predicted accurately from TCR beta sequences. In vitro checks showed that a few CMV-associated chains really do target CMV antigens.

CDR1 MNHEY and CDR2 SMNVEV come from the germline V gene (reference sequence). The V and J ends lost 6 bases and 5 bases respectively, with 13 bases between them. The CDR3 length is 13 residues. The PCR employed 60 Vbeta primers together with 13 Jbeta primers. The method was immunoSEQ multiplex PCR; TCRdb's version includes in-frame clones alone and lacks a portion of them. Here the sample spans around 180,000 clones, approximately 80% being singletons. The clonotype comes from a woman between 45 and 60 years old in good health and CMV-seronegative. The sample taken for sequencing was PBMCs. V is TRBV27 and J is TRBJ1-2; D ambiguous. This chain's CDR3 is CASSIGEGYGYTF. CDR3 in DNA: TGTGCCAGCAGCATTGGGGAGGGATATGGCTACACCTTC.